These 19 T cell receptor beta chains share one sample of origin, sequenced in a study of graft-versus-host responses after intestinal transplantation. Using immunoSEQ multiplex PCR, the repertoire was profiled, and TCRdb retains in-frame clones only, with some absent. The sample includes approximately 100,000 clones, around 90% of them seen just once. Their cognate antigens are unknown. The input for sequencing was unstimulated CD4+ T cells sorted from spleen or lymph node cells, taken before intestinal transplant. The receptors stem from a human donor who received an intestinal transplant.

The chain carries TRBV2 and TRBJ2-1, with TRBD2 matching over 10 bases. Trimming took 8 bases from V and 10 from J; bases not matched to a gene: 20. There are 17 residues in the CDR3. Germline CDR1 and CDR2: SNHLY and FYNNEI. CDR3 protein: CASHPRGSGGAVGEQFF. Here the CDR3 DNA reads TGTGCCAGCCACCCAAGGGGGAGCGGGGGGGCTGTCGGGGAGCAGTTCTTC.

The V call is TRBV6-5, the J call TRBJ2-7, with D perhaps TRBD1 (6 bases). V lost 6 bases and J lost 3, with 15 bases in between. Germline CDR1 reads MNHEY; CDR2 reads SVGAGI. CDR3 length equals 14 residues. CDR3: CASRKNRDGYEQYF. For the CDR3, the DNA is TGTGCCAGCAGAAAAAACAGGGACGGCTACGAGCAGTACTTC.

V gene TRBV7-9 combines with J gene TRBJ1-1, with 9 bases identical to TRBD1. The trim removed 5 bases at V and 8 bases at J, leaving 6 bases unmatched. The germline V gene has CDR1 SEHNR and CDR2 FQNEAQ (reference sequence). The CDR3 spans 13 residues. The CDR3 DNA reads TGTGCCAGCAGCCCGAGTGGGACAGGGGAAGCTTTCTTT. Its protein product is CASSPSGTGEAFF.

This sequence joins TRBV27 and TRBJ2-1, with 11 bases lining up with TRBD2. The germline CDR1 and CDR2 sequences are MNHEY and SMNVEV (reference sequence). V lost 6 bases, J lost 8 bases, and 12 bases stayed unmatched. The CDR3 has 16 residues. This chain's CDR3 is CASRNSGGAKVDEQFF. CDR3 sequence (DNA): TGTGCCAGCAGAAATAGCGGGGGGGCCAAGGTCGATGAGCAGTTCTTC.

J is TRBJ1-5 and V is TRBV10-3, with TRBD1 identical over 7 bases. With 0 bases clipped from V and 3 bases from J, the junction kept 5 bases outside the gene matches. The CDR3 runs 16 residues. Germline V gene data show CDR1 as ENHRY and CDR2 as SYGVKD. CDR3 sequence reads: CAISESTGQTNQPQHF. In nucleotides, the CDR3 is TGTGCCATCAGTGAGTCGACGGGACAGACCAATCAGCCCCAGCATTTT.

The chain is built from TRBV6-5 and TRBJ2-3; TRBD1 agrees at 7 bases. J was trimmed by 8 bases and V by 2 bases; bases with no gene match: 4. CDR1 MNHEY and CDR2 SVGAGI come from the germline V gene. This CDR3 spans 13 amino acids. CDR3 nucleotide sequence: TGTGCCAGCAGTTACCCCCCAGGGGGTACGCAGTATTTT. This codes for CASSYPPGGTQYF.

This chain links TRBV7-6 with TRBJ2-5; 12 bases map to TRBD2. Germline assignment: CDR1 SGHVS and CDR2 FNYEAQ. With V trimmed by 5 bases and J by 1 base, 5 bases remained unmatched. This CDR3 is built from 16 residues. CDR3 DNA: TGTGCCAGCAGCGTCGGACTAGCGGGGCGCCAAGAGACCCAGTACTTC. Its translation is CASSVGLAGRQETQYF.

The CDR3 bases are TGTGCCAGCCAACCGGGACTAGCGGCAGATACGCAGTATTTT. Encoded protein: CASQPGLAADTQYF. V and J are TRBV5-4 and TRBJ2-3; TRBD2 agrees at 11 bases. Germline V gene lookup returns CDR1 SGHNT and CDR2 YYREEE (reference sequence). The CDR3 spans 14 residues. V lost 7 bases, J lost 4 bases, and 5 bases stayed unmatched.

The chain employs TRBV29-1 and TRBJ2-5, with TRBD2 matching 10 bases. The V gene end was trimmed by 1 base and the J gene end by 3 bases; junction bases not matched to a gene: 5. Germline V gives CDR1 SQVTM, CDR2 ANQGSEA. This CDR3 is 15 amino acids long. The CDR3 DNA is TGCAGCGTTGAAGTCGCTAGCGGGAGAAAAGAGACCCAGTACTTC. Translation gives CSVEVASGRKETQYF.

V is TRBV9 and J is TRBJ2-7; TRBD1 matches at 8 bases. Germline-derived CDR1 and CDR2 are SGDLS and YYNGEE. Trimming at V came to 0 bases and at J to 2 bases, leaving 7 bases not matched to a gene. The CDR3 spans 16 residues. The CDR3 nucleotides are TGTGCCAGCAGCGTAGCGGCGGACAGGGCCCCCTACGAGCAGTACTTC. Its translation is CASSVAADRAPYEQYF.

The rearrangement links TRBV6-1 to TRBJ1-5; 10 bases map to TRBD1. The V and J ends lost 6 bases and 5 bases, in that order; junction bases with no gene match: 4. CDR3 length: 14 amino acids. Germline V lookup: CDR1 MNHNS, CDR2 SASEGT. The CDR3 nucleotides read TGTGCCAGCAGCGACAGGGGGCGGCATCAGCCCCAGCATTTT. This codes for CASSDRGRHQPQHF.

This clone was seen a few times. The chain employs TRBV6-5 and TRBJ2-3, with D unclear. CDR3 length: 11 amino acids. Between the trimmed V and J ends, which lost 8 bases and 2 bases, there was a span of 5 bases. Per germline, CDR1 MNHEY and CDR2 SVGAGI. The CDR3 sequence: CASGPTDTQYF. CDR3 coding DNA: TGTGCCAGCGGCCCCACAGATACGCAGTATTTT.

V usage is TRBV6-6 and J usage is TRBJ2-7; a possible D gene is TRBD1 (6 bases). The CDR3 totals 13 residues. Germline lookup yields CDR1 MNHNY and CDR2 SVGAGI (reference sequence). V was clipped by 7 bases and J by 6 bases, with 16 bases between them. The CDR3 DNA follows: TGTGCCAGCAAGTCACAGGGAATGGGCGAGCAGTACTTC. Its translation is CASKSQGMGEQYF.

The chain is built from TRBV19 and TRBJ2-5; 10 nucleotides agree with TRBD1. With V trimmed by 3 bases and J by 5 bases, 3 bases remained unmatched. This CDR3 is built from 14 residues. The germline gives CDR1 LNHDA, CDR2 SQIVND (reference sequence). Here the CDR3 reads CASSMTGGRETQYF. The CDR3, as DNA: TGTGCCAGTAGTATGACAGGGGGCCGGGAGACCCAGTACTTC.

This clone was recorded once. V is TRBV6-6 and J is TRBJ2-7; the D gene is possibly TRBD1 (5 bases). This CDR3 region has 13 residues. Per germline, CDR1 MNHNY and CDR2 SVGAGI (reference sequence). The V end was cut by 6 bases, the J end by 6 bases, with 15 bases between. The CDR3 here is CASRPQVSGEQYF. CDR3 coding DNA: TGTGCCAGCAGACCACAGGTTTCGGGCGAGCAGTACTTC.

V gene TRBV19 combines with J gene TRBJ2-3, with D perhaps matching TRBD2 (5 bases). CDR1 and CDR2 (germline): LNHDA, SQIVND (reference sequence). This CDR3 contains 15 residues. Trimming cost V 0 bases and J 0 bases, with 7 bases left between them. The CDR3 protein is CASSIDRTSTDTQYF. The CDR3 coding sequence is TGTGCCAGTAGTATAGACCGGACTAGCACAGATACGCAGTATTTT.

This rearrangement joins TRBV27 to TRBJ1-1; weak D call: TRBD1 (5 bases). V lost 6 bases and J 5 bases, leaving 16 bases between the germline ends. CDR3 length equals 14 residues. From germline, CDR1 is MNHEY and CDR2 SMNVEV (reference sequence). CDR3 amino acids: CASRADRRGTEAFF. The CDR3, as DNA: TGTGCCAGCAGAGCAGACCGTCGGGGGACTGAAGCTTTCTTT.

The chain links TRBV2 to TRBJ1-5; 11 nucleotides agree with TRBD1. J lost 9 bases, V lost 8 bases, and 6 bases had no gene match. CDR3 length: 13 amino acids. Germline CDR1 and CDR2: SNHLY and FYNNEI. CDR3 nucleotides: TGTGCCAGCCAATCGGGACAGGGGGTGCCCCAGCATTTT. Translating it yields CASQSGQGVPQHF.

This clone has just one count. The rearrangement uses TRBV6-1 and TRBJ2-7; the match to TRBD2 covers 9 bases. The germline gives CDR1 MNHNS, CDR2 SASEGT. Trimming cost V 7 bases and J 1 base; bases outside gene matches: 8. This CDR3 has 15 amino acids. The CDR3 is CASTYSGGFSYEQYF. CDR3 nucleotides: TGTGCCAGCACCTACAGCGGGGGGTTTTCCTACGAGCAGTACTTC.